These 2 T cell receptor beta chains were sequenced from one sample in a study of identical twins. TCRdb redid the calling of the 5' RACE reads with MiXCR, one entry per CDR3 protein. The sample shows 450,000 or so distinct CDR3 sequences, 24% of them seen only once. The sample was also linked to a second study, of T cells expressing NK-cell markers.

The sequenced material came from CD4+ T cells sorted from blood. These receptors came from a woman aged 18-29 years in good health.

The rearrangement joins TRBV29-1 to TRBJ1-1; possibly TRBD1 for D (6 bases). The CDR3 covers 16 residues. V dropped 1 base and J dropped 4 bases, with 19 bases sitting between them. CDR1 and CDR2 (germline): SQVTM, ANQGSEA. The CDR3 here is CSVEGWGPPGVTEAFF. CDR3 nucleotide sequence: TGCAGCGTTGAAGGTTGGGGGCCACCCGGGGTCACTGAAGCTTTCTTT. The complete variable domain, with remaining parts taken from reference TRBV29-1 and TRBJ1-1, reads SAVISQKPSRDICQRGTSLTIQCQVDSQVTMMFWYRQQPGQSLTLIATANQGSEATYESGFVIDKFPISRPNLTFSTLTVSNMSPEDSSIYLCSVEGWGPPGVTEAFFGQGTRLTVV.

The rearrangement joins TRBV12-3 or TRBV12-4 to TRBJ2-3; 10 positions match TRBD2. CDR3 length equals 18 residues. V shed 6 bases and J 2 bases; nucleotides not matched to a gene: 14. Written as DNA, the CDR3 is TGTGCCAGCAGCCCGAATGGGGTAGCGGGAGGTTACACAGATACGCAGTATTTT. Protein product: CASSPNGVAGGYTDTQYF.